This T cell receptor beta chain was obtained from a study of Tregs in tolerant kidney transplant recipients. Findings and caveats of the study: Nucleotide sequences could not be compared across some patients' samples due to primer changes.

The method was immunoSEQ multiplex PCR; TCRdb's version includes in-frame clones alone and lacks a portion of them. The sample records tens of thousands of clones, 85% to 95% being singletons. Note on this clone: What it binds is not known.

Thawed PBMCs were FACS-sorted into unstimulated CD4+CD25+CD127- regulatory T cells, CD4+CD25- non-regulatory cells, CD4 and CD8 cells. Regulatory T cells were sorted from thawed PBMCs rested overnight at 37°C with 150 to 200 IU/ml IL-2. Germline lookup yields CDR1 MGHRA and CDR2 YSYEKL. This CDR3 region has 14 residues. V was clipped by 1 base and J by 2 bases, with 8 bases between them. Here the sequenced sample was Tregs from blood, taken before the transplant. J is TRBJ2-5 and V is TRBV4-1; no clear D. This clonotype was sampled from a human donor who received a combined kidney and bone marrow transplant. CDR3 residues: CASSQVGEQETQYF. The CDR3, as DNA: TGCGCCAGCAGCCAAGTCGGAGAGCAAGAGACCCAGTACTTC.